This TCR beta chain was sequenced for a study of T cells in localized non-small cell lung cancer. General study findings and limits: The appearance of a median approximately 57 of the top 100 tumor clones was seen in adjacent lung. In uninvolved adjacent lung, T cell clonality reached its highest value, exceeding tumor. Prolonged overall survival went with higher T cell density in the blood.

About this clone itself: Its antigen remains unidentified.

This CDR3 contains 15 residues. Trimming took 5 bases from V and 2 from J, leaving 13 bases between them. CDR1 is MDHEN and CDR2 is SYDVKM in the germline V gene. Measured with immunoSEQ multiplex PCR; TCRdb has only the in-frame clones, and not every one. The data contain tens of thousands of clones, about four fifths of them singletons. The clonotype comes from a man between 40 and 70 years old with stage III lung adenocarcinoma. The V call is TRBV28, the J call TRBJ1-5, with D possibly TRBD1 on 5 matching bases. Sample: peripheral blood mononuclear cells, taken before any cancer treatment. CDR3 region: CASSPRGKGNQPQHF. The CDR3 nucleotides read TGTGCCAGCAGTCCCCGGGGGAAAGGCAATCAGCCCCAGCATTTT.